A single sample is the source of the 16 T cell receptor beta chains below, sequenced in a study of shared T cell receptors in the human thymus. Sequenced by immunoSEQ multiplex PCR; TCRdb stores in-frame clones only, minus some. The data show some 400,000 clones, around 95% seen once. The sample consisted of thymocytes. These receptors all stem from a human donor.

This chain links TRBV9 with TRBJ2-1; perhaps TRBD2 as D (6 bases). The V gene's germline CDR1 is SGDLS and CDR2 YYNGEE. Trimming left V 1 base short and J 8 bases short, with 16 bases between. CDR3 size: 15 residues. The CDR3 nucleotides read TGTGCCAGCAGCGTATCGAGCGGGCCACCCGATGAGCAGTTCTTC. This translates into CASSVSSGPPDEQFF.

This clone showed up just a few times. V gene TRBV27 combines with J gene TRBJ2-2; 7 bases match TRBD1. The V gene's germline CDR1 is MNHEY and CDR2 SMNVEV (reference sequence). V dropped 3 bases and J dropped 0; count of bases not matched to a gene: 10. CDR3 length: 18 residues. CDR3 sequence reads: CASSFLSYDRANTGELFF. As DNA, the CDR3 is TGTGCCAGCAGTTTTCTATCTTACGACAGGGCGAACACCGGGGAGCTGTTTTTT.

The CDR3 DNA is TGTGCCAGCAGCTTATTGCAGGAGGGCCCAGATACGCAGTATTTT. It yields the protein CASSLLQEGPDTQYF. The chain employs TRBV7-2 and TRBJ2-3; D may be TRBD2 (6 bases). This CDR3 contains 15 residues. Germline V gene lookup returns CDR1 SGHTA and CDR2 FQGNSA. V lost 2 bases to trimming and J lost 4 bases, with 13 bases between them.

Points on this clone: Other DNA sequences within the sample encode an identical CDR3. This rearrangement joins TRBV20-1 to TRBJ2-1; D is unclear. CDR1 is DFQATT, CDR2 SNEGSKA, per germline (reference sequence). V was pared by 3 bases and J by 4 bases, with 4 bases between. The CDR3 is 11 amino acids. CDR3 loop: CSARGYNEQFF. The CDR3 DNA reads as TGCAGTGCTAGGGGTTACAATGAGCAGTTCTTC.

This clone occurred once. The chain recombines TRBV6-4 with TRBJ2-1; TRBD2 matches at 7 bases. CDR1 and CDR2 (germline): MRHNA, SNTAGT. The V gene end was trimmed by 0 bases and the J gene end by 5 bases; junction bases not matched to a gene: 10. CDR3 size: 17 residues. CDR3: CASSDSGNSGPDNEQFF. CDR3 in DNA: TGTGCCAGCAGTGACTCCGGGAATAGCGGGCCCGACAATGAGCAGTTCTTC.

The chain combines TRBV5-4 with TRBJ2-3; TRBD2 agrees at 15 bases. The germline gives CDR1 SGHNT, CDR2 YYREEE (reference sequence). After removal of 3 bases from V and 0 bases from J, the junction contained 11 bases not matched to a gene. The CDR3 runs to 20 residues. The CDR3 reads CASSYRTSGRAGPSTDTQYF. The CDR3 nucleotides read TGTGCCAGCAGCTATAGGACTAGCGGGAGGGCCGGGCCGAGCACAGATACGCAGTATTTT.

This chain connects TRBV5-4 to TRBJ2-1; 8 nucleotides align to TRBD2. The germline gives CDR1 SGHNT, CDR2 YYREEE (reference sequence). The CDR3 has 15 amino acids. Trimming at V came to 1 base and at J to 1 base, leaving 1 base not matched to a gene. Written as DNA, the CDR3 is TGTGCCAGCAGCTTGCCGGGGGGGTCCTACAATGAGCAGTTCTTC. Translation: CASSLPGGSYNEQFF.

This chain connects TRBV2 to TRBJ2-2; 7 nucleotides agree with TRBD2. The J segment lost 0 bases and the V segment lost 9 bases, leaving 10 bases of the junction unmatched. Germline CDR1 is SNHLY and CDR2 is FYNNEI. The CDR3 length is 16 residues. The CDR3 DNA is TGTGCCAGGAGGGGACCGGGAGGAACGAACACCGGGGAGCTGTTTTTT. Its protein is CARRGPGGTNTGELFF.

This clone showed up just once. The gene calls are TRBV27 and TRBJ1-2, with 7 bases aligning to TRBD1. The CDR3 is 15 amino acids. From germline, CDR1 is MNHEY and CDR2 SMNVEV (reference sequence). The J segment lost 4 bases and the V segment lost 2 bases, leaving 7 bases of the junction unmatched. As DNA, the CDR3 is TGTGCCAGCAGTTTAGGAGGGGGCCGCTCCTATGGCTACACCTTC. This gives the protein CASSLGGGRSYGYTF.

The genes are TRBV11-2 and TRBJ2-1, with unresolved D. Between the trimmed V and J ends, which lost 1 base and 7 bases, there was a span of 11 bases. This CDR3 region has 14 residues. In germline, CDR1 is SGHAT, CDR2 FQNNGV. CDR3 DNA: TGTGCCAGCAGCTTAGCACCAAGTTGGAATGAGCAGTTCTTC. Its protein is CASSLAPSWNEQFF.

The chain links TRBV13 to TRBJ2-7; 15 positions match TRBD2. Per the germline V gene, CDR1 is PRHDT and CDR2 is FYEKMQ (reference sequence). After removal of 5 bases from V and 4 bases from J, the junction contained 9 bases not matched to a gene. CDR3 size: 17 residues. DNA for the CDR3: TGTGCCAGCAGCCCGGGGACTAGCGGGAGGCCCTTGTACGAGCAGTACTTC. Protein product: CASSPGTSGRPLYEQYF.

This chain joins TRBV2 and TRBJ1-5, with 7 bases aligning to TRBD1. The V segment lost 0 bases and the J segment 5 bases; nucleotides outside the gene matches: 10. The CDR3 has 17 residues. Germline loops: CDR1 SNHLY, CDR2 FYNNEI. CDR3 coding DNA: TGTGCCAGCAGTGAAGCTCAATTAGACAGGGAGTATCAGCCCCAGCATTTT. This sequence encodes CASSEAQLDREYQPQHF.

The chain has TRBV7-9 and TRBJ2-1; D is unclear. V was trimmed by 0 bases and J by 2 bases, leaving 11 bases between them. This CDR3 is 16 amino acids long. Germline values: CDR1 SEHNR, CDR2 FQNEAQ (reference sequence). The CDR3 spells CASSLAQWSPYNEQFF. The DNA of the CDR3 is TGTGCCAGCAGCTTAGCGCAGTGGAGCCCCTACAATGAGCAGTTCTTC.

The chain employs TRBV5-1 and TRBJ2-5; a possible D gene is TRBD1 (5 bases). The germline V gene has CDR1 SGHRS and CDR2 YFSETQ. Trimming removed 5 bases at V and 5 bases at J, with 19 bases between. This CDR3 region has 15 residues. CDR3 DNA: TGCGCCAGCAGACGGCCCGGCAGGGTGTGGGAGACCCAGTACTTC. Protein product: CASRRPGRVWETQYF.

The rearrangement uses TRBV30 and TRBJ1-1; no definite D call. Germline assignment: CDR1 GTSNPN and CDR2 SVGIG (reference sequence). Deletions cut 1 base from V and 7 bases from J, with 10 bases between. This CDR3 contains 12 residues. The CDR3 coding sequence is TGTGCCTGGAGTGGGGCACCATATGAAGCTTTCTTT. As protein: CAWSGAPYEAFF.

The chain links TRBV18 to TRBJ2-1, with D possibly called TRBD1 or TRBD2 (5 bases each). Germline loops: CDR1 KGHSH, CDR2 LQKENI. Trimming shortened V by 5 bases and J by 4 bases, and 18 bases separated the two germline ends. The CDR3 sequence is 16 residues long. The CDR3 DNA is TGTGCCAGCTCAGCCGCTTCTAGGGACCCTTACAATGAGCAGTTCTTC. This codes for CASSAASRDPYNEQFF.